A selection of T cell receptor beta chains follows, all from one sample in a study of blood T cell repertoires in COVID-19. Sequencing was performed with immunoSEQ multiplex PCR; in TCRdb, only in-frame clones are kept and a portion is missing. The data contain about 270,000 clones, about four fifths of them seen just once; the ten biggest clones take up 2.5% to 3%. Sequencing was performed on peripheral blood. The receptor set was obtained from an older woman with active or convalescent COVID-19. Both conserved end residues are part of each CDR3. D genes are given only for firm matches. For some rows the clone size is stated as once, few or many, or as a class when expanded; others skip it.

- | - | TRBJ2-1 | 15 | TRBV5-1 | CASSLEAGLMNEQFF | TGCGCCAGCAGCTTGGAGGCAGGGCTTATGAATGAGCAGTTCTTC
- | - | TRBJ1-2 | 14 | TRBV29-1 | CSVALSAGDYGYTF | TGCAGCGTTGCCTTAAGCGCAGGGGACTATGGCTACACCTTC
- | TRBD1 | TRBJ1-1 | 16 | TRBV7-9 | CASSLDRTSRGTEAFF | TGTGCCAGCAGCTTGGACAGGACCTCCAGGGGCACTGAAGCTTTCTTT
- | TRBD1 | TRBJ2-7 | 15 | TRBV5-1 | CASSWGQESSYEQYF | TGCGCCAGCAGCTGGGGACAGGAAAGCTCCTACGAGCAGTACTTC
- | - | TRBJ2-2 | 13 | TRBV19 | CASSTGSAGELFF | TGTGCCAGTAGTACCGGGTCTGCCGGGGAGCTGTTTTTT
- | - | TRBJ2-4 | 17 | TRBV4-2 | CASSQETHQIGGNIQYF | TGTGCCAGCAGCCAAGAGACACACCAAATAGGGGGAAACATTCAGTACTTC
- | TRBD2 | TRBJ2-7 | 15 | TRBV3-1/TRBV3-2 | CASSQEGLASYEQYF | TGTGCCAGCAGCCAAGAGGGACTAGCCTCCTACGAGCAGTACTTC
- | TRBD1 | TRBJ2-6 | 22 | TRBV9 | CASSVSPSRWGQGKSGANVLTF | TGTGCCAGCAGCGTATCCCCCTCTCGATGGGGACAGGGGAAATCTGGGGCCAACGTCCTGACTTTC
- | - | TRBJ2-2 | 13 | TRBV19 | CASSGQNTGELFF | TGTGCCAGTAGTGGACAGAACACCGGGGAGCTGTTTTTT
- | - | TRBJ2-5 | 15 | TRBV19 | CASSAPGGSEETQYF | TGTGCCAGTAGTGCGCCCGGGGGAAGCGAAGAGACCCAGTACTTC
- | TRBD1 | TRBJ2-7 | 16 | TRBV3-1/TRBV3-2 | CASSQAPIRQGTEQYF | TGTGCCAGCAGCCAAGCTCCAATCAGACAGGGAACAGAGCAGTACTTC
- | - | TRBJ2-2 | 16 | TRBV15 | CATSRDRRLNTGELFF | TGTGCCACCAGCAGAGATCGGCGGTTGAACACCGGGGAGCTGTTTTTT
few | TRBD1 | TRBJ2-3 | 15 | TRBV6-6 | CASSWTGEGTDTQYF | TGTGCCAGCAGTTGGACAGGGGAGGGCACAGATACGCAGTATTTT
- | - | TRBJ1-5 | 13 | TRBV6-6 | CASSMGGGQPQHF | TGTGCCAGCAGTATGGGGGGAGGTCAGCCCCAGCATTTT
- | - | TRBJ2-6 | 18 | TRBV15 | CAISRAQGERTGANVLTF | TGTGCCATTTCCAGGGCACAGGGAGAAAGAACTGGGGCCAACGTCCTGACTTTC
once | TRBD1 | TRBJ1-2 | 13 | TRBV18 | CASSLKTGEGYTF | TGTGCCAGCTCACTAAAGACAGGGGAGGGCTACACCTTC
- | - | TRBJ2-2 | 16 | TRBV5-1 | CASSLAEAANTGELFF | TGCGCCAGCAGCTTGGCCGAGGCCGCGAACACCGGGGAGCTGTTTTTT
- | TRBD2 | TRBJ2-2 | 13 | TRBV30 | CAWSGGNTGELFF | TGTGCCTGGTCGGGGGGTAACACCGGGGAGCTGTTTTTT
- | TRBD1 | TRBJ1-1 | 15 | TRBV11-2 | CASSLWTGTHTEAFF | TGTGCCAGCAGCTTATGGACAGGGACACATACTGAAGCTTTCTTT
- | - | TRBJ2-2 | 12 | TRBV19 | CASTPYTGELFF | TGTGCCAGTACCCCTTACACCGGGGAGCTGTTTTTT
- | - | TRBJ1-2 | 15 | TRBV7-3 | CASSVPVVGPYGYTF | TGTGCCAGCAGCGTCCCGGTGGTGGGGCCTTATGGCTACACCTTC
- | - | TRBJ2-7 | 12 | TRBV6-6 | CASSHRGGEQYF | TGTGCCAGCAGCCACAGGGGAGGCGAGCAGTACTTC
- | TRBD2 | TRBJ2-5 | 12 | TRBV6-5 | CASNSGQETQYF | TGTGCCAGCAATAGCGGGCAAGAGACCCAGTACTTC
- | - | TRBJ1-2 | 15 | TRBV11-2 | CASSLDRQAYYGYTF | TGTGCCAGCAGCTTAGATCGCCAGGCGTACTATGGCTACACCTTC
few | TRBD1 | TRBJ2-2 | 14 | TRBV19 | CASRGTGVAGELFF | TGTGCCAGTAGGGGGACAGGGGTTGCCGGGGAGCTGTTTTTT
once | - | TRBJ1-5 | 16 | TRBV24-1 | CATSDRPGQSYQPQHF | TGTGCCACCAGTGATCGCCCAGGGCAATCCTATCAGCCCCAGCATTTT
- | TRBD1 | TRBJ2-7 | 15 | TRBV30 | CAWSVKGQAPYEQYF | TGTGCCTGGAGTGTAAAGGGACAGGCACCCTACGAGCAGTACTTC
- | - | TRBJ2-1 | 15 | TRBV9 | CASSPRRGFDNEQFF | TGTGCCAGCAGCCCCCGGCGGGGTTTCGACAATGAGCAGTTCTTC
- | - | TRBJ1-5 | 14 | TRBV9 | CASSVGQRNQPQHF | TGTGCCAGCAGCGTAGGACAGCGCAATCAGCCCCAGCATTTT
- | - | TRBJ1-5 | 16 | TRBV7-5 | CARTLQGIYSNQPQHF | TGTGCCAGAACCCTTCAGGGGATTTATAGCAATCAGCCCCAGCATTTT
- | TRBD1 | TRBJ1-1 | 13 | TRBV29-1 | CSVEGRTGAEAFF | TGCAGCGTTGAGGGCCGGACAGGGGCTGAAGCTTTCTTT
- | - | TRBJ2-1 | 18 | TRBV27 | CASTPVPITGSTGNEQFF | TGTGCCAGCACCCCGGTACCGATCACAGGGTCAACTGGCAATGAGCAGTTCTTC
- | TRBD2 | TRBJ2-3 | 16 | TRBV27 | CASSPTSGGGTDTQYF | TGTGCCAGCAGTCCGACTAGCGGGGGGGGTACAGATACGCAGTATTTT
- | - | TRBJ2-7 | 13 | TRBV27 | CASTGVGTYEQYF | TGTGCCAGCACAGGGGTAGGGACCTACGAGCAGTACTTC
once | TRBD1 | TRBJ1-2 | 18 | TRBV19 | CASSSGPGTVLKNYGYTF | TGTGCCAGTAGTAGTGGACCCGGGACAGTGCTTAAAAACTATGGCTACACCTTC
- | - | TRBJ1-1 | 12 | TRBV29-1 | CSVVVGGAEAFF | TGCAGCGTTGTAGTAGGGGGGGCAGAAGCTTTCTTT
once | TRBD1 | TRBJ1-2 | 15 | TRBV5-1 | CASSQQGPPNYGYTF | TGCGCCAGCAGCCAACAGGGGCCCCCTAACTATGGCTACACCTTC
few | - | TRBJ1-3 | 15 | TRBV5-1 | CASSLQGPSGNTIYF | TGCGCCAGCAGCTTACAGGGCCCCTCTGGAAACACCATATATTTT
- | TRBD2 | TRBJ2-1 | 15 | TRBV30 | CAWSSDSGAGNEQFF | TGTGCCTGGAGTAGCGATAGCGGGGCTGGGAATGAGCAGTTCTTC
- | TRBD1 | TRBJ1-2 | 12 | TRBV19 | CASQGGNYGYTF | TGTGCCAGTCAGGGGGGAAACTATGGCTACACCTTC
- | - | TRBJ2-2 | 14 | TRBV6-5 | CASNTRGDTGELFF | TGTGCCAGCAACACCAGGGGGGACACCGGGGAGCTGTTTTTT
- | - | TRBJ1-4 | 16 | TRBV7-2 | CASSLATGFTNEKLFF | TGTGCCAGCAGCTTGGCAACAGGGTTTACTAATGAAAAACTGTTTTTT
- | - | TRBJ1-2 | 15 | TRBV27 | CASSLFREANYGYTF | TGTGCCAGCAGTTTATTCCGGGAGGCTAACTATGGCTACACCTTC
- | - | TRBJ1-5 | 18 | TRBV18 | CASSPFSRQGQPNQPQHF | TGTGCCAGCTCACCATTTTCACGGCAGGGACAACCCAATCAGCCCCAGCATTTT
- | - | TRBJ1-6 | 17 | TRBV3-1/TRBV3-2 | CASSRPPGGSGDSPLHF | TGTGCCAGCAGCCGCCCGCCCGGGGGGAGTGGAGATTCACCCCTCCACTTT
few | TRBD1 | TRBJ1-1 | 15 | TRBV29-1 | CSVRQGARAGTEAFF | TGCAGCGTGAGACAGGGGGCTCGGGCGGGGACTGAAGCTTTCTTT
- | - | TRBJ1-3 | 14 | TRBV19 | CASNQGFSGNTIYF | TGTGCCAGTAATCAGGGTTTCTCTGGAAACACCATATATTTT
- | TRBD1 | TRBJ2-3 | 16 | TRBV7-2 | CASSLMLTGGIDTQYF | TGTGCCAGCAGCTTAATGCTTACAGGGGGGATAGATACGCAGTATTTT
- | TRBD1 | TRBJ1-1 | 13 | TRBV6-5 | CASRAGGGGEAFF | TGTGCCAGCAGGGCAGGGGGCGGAGGTGAAGCTTTCTTT